The next 32 T cell receptor beta chains were all read from a single sample in a study of cytotoxic CD8 clonotypes in ibrutinib-treated CLL. Profiling relied on immunoSEQ multiplex PCR, and the TCRdb table lists in-frame clones only, not all of them. The sample has about 30,000 clones, roughly 50% seen once. The starting material was PBMCs, obtained before ibrutinib treatment. The receptor source for this set is a human donor with chronic lymphocytic leukemia.

This clone has a single count. The CDR3 loop is CASSYSRDGSTETQYF. DNA of the CDR3: TGTGCCAGCAGTTACTCGAGGGACGGCAGCACGGAGACCCAGTACTTC. The chain couples TRBV6-5 to TRBJ2-5; D tentatively fits TRBD1 or TRBD2 (5 bases each). Germline V gene data show CDR1 as MNHEY and CDR2 as SVGAGI. V was pared by 0 bases and J by 5 bases, with 16 bases between. The CDR3 loop spans 16 amino acids.

The chain couples TRBV7-3 to TRBJ2-1; unclear D gene. Trimming stripped 0 bases from V and 5 bases from J, with 8 bases between. In germline, CDR1 is SGHTA, CDR2 FQGTGA. The CDR3 covers 14 residues. CDR3 protein: CASSLTGPDNEQFF. CDR3 DNA: TGTGCCAGCAGCTTAACCGGCCCGGACAATGAGCAGTTCTTC.

The V gene is TRBV19, the J gene TRBJ1-5; D unclear. The CDR3 sequence is 18 residues long. V was clipped by 7 bases and J by 1 base, with 23 bases between them. CDR1 LNHDA and CDR2 SQIVND come from the germline V gene (reference sequence). The CDR3 DNA follows: TGTGCCAGTACCCCATCACTAGGCCAGAAGAGAAGCAATCAGCCCCAGCATTTT. Its translation: CASTPSLGQKRSNQPQHF.

On this clone itself: The same CDR3 is also encoded by other DNA sequences in this sample. The chain carries TRBV11-2 and TRBJ2-3; the D is unclear. V shed 1 base and J shed 0 bases, with 5 bases lying between them. The V gene's germline CDR1 is SGHAT and CDR2 FQNNGV. CDR3 length: 14 amino acids. The CDR3 DNA sequence: TGTGCCAGCAGCTTAGTGGCTAGCACAGATACGCAGTATTTT. As protein: CASSLVASTDTQYF.

The V call is TRBV5-3, the J call TRBJ1-5; D gene uncertain. TRBV5-3 is an ORF, with its function uncertain. The CDR3 consists of 11 residues. Trimming cost V 0 bases and J 7 bases, with 2 bases left between them. The CDR3: CARSLGQPQHF. CDR3 nucleotides: TGTGCCAGAAGCTTGGGGCAGCCCCAGCATTTT.

This chain joins TRBV6-1 and TRBJ1-2, with D unresolved. Germline CDR1 is MNHNS and CDR2 is SASEGT. This CDR3 contains 12 residues. V shed 4 bases and J shed 5 bases, with 8 bases lying between them. The CDR3 nucleotides read TGTGCCAGCAGTGTGTCCTCATATGGCTACACCTTC. As protein: CASSVSSYGYTF.

This sequence joins TRBV7-3 and TRBJ2-7, with 12 bases identical to TRBD2. The CDR3 length is 14 residues. The ends lost 5 bases at V and 5 bases at J; junction bases unmatched: 4. Germline-derived CDR1 and CDR2 are SGHTA and FQGTGA. The CDR3 here is CASSLAGGPNEQYF. Written as DNA, the CDR3 is TGTGCCAGCAGCCTAGCGGGAGGGCCCAACGAGCAGTACTTC. Full variable domain (outside the CDR3, taken from reference TRBV7-3 and TRBJ2-7): GAGVSQTPSNKVTEKGKYVELRCDPISGHTALYWYRQSLGQGPEFLIYFQGTGAADDSGLPNDRFFAVRPEGSVSTLKIQRTERGDSAVYLCASSLAGGPNEQYFGPGTRLTVT.

The gene calls are TRBV5-5 and TRBJ2-7; the match to TRBD2 covers 7 bases. Germline loops: CDR1 SGHKS, CDR2 YYEKEE (reference sequence). This CDR3 region has 17 residues. J lost 1 base, V lost 0 bases, and 10 bases had no gene match. CDR3 sequence reads: CASSLGGRAGLSYEQYF. In nucleotides, the CDR3 is TGTGCCAGCAGCTTGGGTGGGAGGGCCGGCTTGTCCTACGAGCAGTACTTC.

This chain links TRBV12-5 with TRBJ2-3; D possibly corresponds to TRBD2 (6 bases). The V end lost 1 base, the J end lost 2 bases, and 7 bases lay between the germline ends. The CDR3 has 14 amino acids. Germline assignment: CDR1 LGHNT and CDR2 FRNRAP. CDR3: CASGLADYTDTQYF. CDR3 nucleotides: TGTGCTAGTGGTTTGGCGGACTACACAGATACGCAGTATTTT.

The rearrangement uses TRBV10-3 and TRBJ1-4; possibly TRBD1 for D (5 bases). The CDR3 length is 13 residues. The germline V and J ends were trimmed by 8 bases and 0 bases, with 7 bases remaining between them. Germline V gene data show CDR1 as ENHRY and CDR2 as SYGVKD. This CDR3 reads CAIGGATNEKLFF. In nucleotides, the CDR3 is TGTGCCATCGGGGGGGCAACTAATGAAAAACTGTTTTTT.

This sequence joins TRBV9 and TRBJ2-3; no clear D gene. The length of the CDR3 is 15 residues. V was trimmed by 0 bases and J by 4 bases, leaving 12 bases between them. Germline values: CDR1 SGDLS, CDR2 YYNGEE. This CDR3 reads CASSVGPSRADTQYF. The CDR3 DNA follows: TGTGCCAGCAGCGTAGGTCCTAGTAGGGCAGATACGCAGTATTTT. Drawing the rest from reference TRBV9 and TRBJ2-3, the complete variable domain is DSGVTQTPKHLITATGQRVTLRCSPRSGDLSVYWYQQSLDQGLQFLIQYYNGEERAKGNILERFSAQQFPDLHSELNLSSLELGDSALYFCASSVGPSRADTQYFGPGTRLTVL.

This clone has a handful of counts. The J gene is TRBJ1-3, the V gene TRBV2, with 7 nucleotides matching TRBD1. This CDR3 has 14 residues. Germline V CDR1 and CDR2: SNHLY, FYNNEI. V dropped 7 bases and J dropped 2; count of bases not matched to a gene: 5. CDR3 sequence reads: CASTPTGAGNTIYF. The CDR3 bases are TGTGCCAGCACCCCTACAGGGGCTGGAAACACCATATATTTT.

The genes are TRBV7-6 and TRBJ1-4; maybe TRBD1 (5 bases). Trimming removed 6 bases at V and 3 bases at J, with 14 bases between. CDR1 and CDR2 from the germline V gene are SGHVS and FNYEAQ. This CDR3 has 15 amino acids. CDR3 region: CASSPGRGANEKLFF. The CDR3 nucleotides are TGTGCCAGCAGTCCCGGCCGAGGGGCTAATGAAAAACTGTTTTTT.

The chain uses TRBV27 and TRBJ2-4, with 10 bases matching TRBD2. CDR1 is MNHEY, CDR2 SMNVEV, per germline (reference sequence). V lost 6 bases, J lost 0 bases, and 5 bases stayed unmatched. The CDR3 totals 16 residues. CDR3 protein: CASSILAGLAKNIQYF. For the CDR3, the DNA is TGTGCCAGCAGCATACTAGCGGGACTAGCCAAAAACATTCAGTACTTC.

V and J are TRBV6-1 and TRBJ2-7, with 9 positions matching TRBD1. Germline values: CDR1 MNHNS, CDR2 SASEGT. The CDR3 loop spans 15 amino acids. The CDR3 spells CASQRTGGLEYEQYF. For the CDR3, the DNA is TGTGCTAGTCAGAGAACAGGGGGCCTTGAGTACGAGCAGTACTTC.

The chain employs TRBV5-4 and TRBJ1-2; D may be TRBD1 (6 bases). Germline CDR1 and CDR2: SGHNT and YYREEE (reference sequence). The CDR3 has 14 residues. The ends were cut back, 0 bases at V and 4 bases at J, with 10 bases in the middle. This CDR3 is CASSLDREAYGYTF. CDR3 coding DNA: TGTGCCAGCAGCTTGGACAGGGAGGCCTATGGCTACACCTTC. Full variable domain (rest looked up from reference TRBV5-4 and TRBJ1-2): ETGVTQSPTHLIKTRGQQVTLRCSSQSGHNTVSWYQQALGQGPQFIFQYYREEENGRGNFPPRFSGLQFPNYSSELNVNALELDDSALYLCASSLDREAYGYTFGSGTRLTVV.

This clone was detected a few times. The chain is built from TRBV11-3 and TRBJ2-1; 7 bases fit TRBD2. The CDR3 sequence is 15 residues long. The J segment lost 3 bases and the V segment lost 0 bases, leaving 2 bases of the junction unmatched. Per germline, CDR1 SGHNT and CDR2 YENEEA. DNA for the CDR3: TGTGCCAGCAGCTTAGATTCTAGCGGCTACAATGAGCAGTTCTTC. Its translation: CASSLDSSGYNEQFF.

The V and J genes are TRBV7-2 and TRBJ1-2, with a tentative D call TRBD1 (5 bases). The CDR3 has 15 residues. The V gene's germline CDR1 is SGHTA and CDR2 FQGNSA. The germline V and J ends were trimmed by 5 bases and 5 bases, with 18 bases remaining between them. The CDR3, as DNA: TGTGCCAGCAGCCCCACCCGGGACGCGACTTATGGCTACACCTTC. This sequence encodes CASSPTRDATYGYTF.

A few counts support this clone. This chain joins TRBV5-1 and TRBJ1-6; possible D gene TRBD1, 5 bases. The V end lost 6 bases, the J end lost 11 bases, and 18 bases lay between the germline ends. The CDR3 spans 14 residues. Germline CDR1 and CDR2: SGHRS and YFSETQ. CDR3 DNA sequence: TGCGCCAGCAAGAAAGTTGGGGGATCGGCACCCCTCCACTTT. It is translated as CASKKVGGSAPLHF.

The rearrangement uses TRBV11-2 and TRBJ1-2; D uncertain. The CDR3 totals 13 residues. V shed 5 bases and J shed 2 bases, with 9 bases lying between them. Germline V CDR1 and CDR2: SGHAT, FQNNGV. CDR3 residues: CASSPTENYGYTF. CDR3 in DNA: TGTGCCAGCAGCCCCACAGAGAACTATGGCTACACCTTC.

The CDR3 protein is CASSYRALISYNEQFF. As DNA, the CDR3 is TGTGCCAGCAGTTACCGGGCCCTAATCTCCTACAATGAGCAGTTCTTC. The chain joins TRBV6-5 to TRBJ2-1; D remains ambiguous. V was shortened by 2 bases and J by 0 bases, with 11 bases between the two germline ends. The length of the CDR3 is 16 residues. Germline V CDR1 and CDR2: MNHEY, SVGAGI.

This clone was seen more than once but under ten times. The V call is TRBV5-4, the J call TRBJ2-1, with D hard to call. Trimming removed 0 bases at V and 10 bases at J, with 17 bases between. The length of the CDR3 is 15 residues. CDR1 and CDR2 from the germline V gene are SGHNT and YYREEE (reference sequence). As DNA, the CDR3 is TGTGCCAGCAGCTTGGAAATGAGTCGGCGATCGGAGCAGTTCTTC. This gives the protein CASSLEMSRRSEQFF.

The chain recombines TRBV29-1 with TRBJ2-5; 8 nucleotides agree with TRBD1. The J segment lost 4 bases and the V segment lost 1 base, leaving 5 bases of the junction unmatched. The germline V gene encodes CDR1 SQVTM and CDR2 ANQGSEA. This CDR3 is built from 14 residues. This chain's CDR3 is CSVEGTGTRETQYF. The CDR3, as DNA: TGCAGCGTTGAAGGGACAGGGACCCGAGAGACCCAGTACTTC.

A few counts support this clone. The chain couples TRBV5-1 to TRBJ1-1; D is possibly TRBD1 (6 bases). Germline V gene data show CDR1 as SGHRS and CDR2 as YFSETQ. The CDR3 is 14 amino acids. V was cut by 3 bases and J by 0 bases, with 9 bases left in between. CDR3 amino acids: CASSWGGLNTEAFF. The CDR3 bases are TGCGCCAGCAGCTGGGGGGGCCTGAACACTGAAGCTTTCTTT.

This clone has more than one count but fewer than ten. This chain joins TRBV10-1 and TRBJ1-2; D gene unclear. Looked up from germline, CDR1 is WNHNN and CDR2 is SYGVQD (reference sequence). The CDR3 sequence is 12 residues long. The V end lost 8 bases, the J end lost 8 bases, and 15 bases lay between the germline ends. Written as DNA, the CDR3 is TGCGCCAGCTTCCCGGAAGGGCGAGGCTACACCTTC. It yields the protein CASFPEGRGYTF.

This clone showed up just a few times. The V and J genes are TRBV6-5 and TRBJ1-5; D gene ambiguous. The CDR3 sequence is 13 residues long. V was cut by 4 bases and J by 0 bases, with 4 bases left in between. Germline loops: CDR1 MNHEY, CDR2 SVGAGI. In DNA form, the CDR3 reads TGTGCCAGCAGTTCCAATAGCAATCAGCCCCAGCATTTT. It encodes CASSSNSNQPQHF.

This rearrangement joins TRBV19 to TRBJ2-2, with 10 bases aligning to TRBD1. J was trimmed by 6 bases and V by 7 bases; bases with no gene match: 5. The CDR3 is 14 amino acids. Germline V gives CDR1 LNHDA, CDR2 SQIVND (reference sequence). CDR3 bases: TGTGCCAGTACCTGGGGACAGGGGTCCGGGGAGCTGTTTTTT. It yields the protein CASTWGQGSGELFF.

This clone was detected a few times. The J gene is TRBJ1-2, the V gene TRBV5-8; 7 bases line up with TRBD1. The CDR3 totals 11 residues. The J segment lost 3 bases and the V segment lost 10 bases, leaving 3 bases of the junction unmatched. Germline CDR1 SGHTS, CDR2 YDEGEE. CDR3: CAGGGDYGYTF. Written as DNA, the CDR3 is TGTGCCGGAGGGGGCGACTATGGCTACACCTTC.

CDR3 coding DNA: TGCAGCGTTGAAGCGGGGGCATTAAGGGGCGAGCAGTACTTC. The encoded protein is CSVEAGALRGEQYF. The rearrangement joins TRBV29-1 to TRBJ2-7; D is tentatively TRBD1 or TRBD2 (6 bases each). V lost 1 base, J lost 6 bases, and 16 bases lay in between. Germline CDR1 and CDR2: SQVTM and ANQGSEA. The CDR3 totals 14 residues.

The chain couples TRBV27 to TRBJ2-2; weak D call: TRBD2 (5 bases). V lost 0 bases and J lost 5, with 16 bases in between. The CDR3 spans 17 residues. CDR1 is MNHEY, CDR2 SMNVEV, per germline (reference sequence). The CDR3 nucleotides are TGTGCCAGCAGTTTATCAGGCAGTAGCGTGAGAACCGGGGAGCTGTTTTTT. Residues: CASSLSGSSVRTGELFF.

This clone was seen only a few times. The chain recombines TRBV7-2 with TRBJ2-1, with TRBD2 matching over 9 bases. Germline V lookup: CDR1 SGHTA, CDR2 FQGNSA. There are 17 residues in the CDR3. With V trimmed by 4 bases and J by 4 bases, 11 bases remained unmatched. The CDR3 is CASSSKTSSGKYNEQFF. The CDR3 DNA follows: TGTGCCAGCAGCTCGAAGACATCTAGCGGGAAATACAATGAGCAGTTCTTC.

This clone was recorded a few times. The genes are TRBV11-2 and TRBJ2-1; possibly TRBD2 for D (6 bases). Per germline, CDR1 SGHAT and CDR2 FQNNGV. CDR3 length equals 14 residues. Trimming stripped 6 bases from V and 0 bases from J, with 9 bases between. CDR3 residues: CASRGLGSYNEQFF. The CDR3 DNA is TGTGCCAGCAGGGGACTTGGCTCCTACAATGAGCAGTTCTTC.